The next 27 T cell receptor beta chains were all read from a single sample in a study of identical twins. TCRdb independently ran MiXCR on the 5' RACE reads; one entry per CDR3 protein. In the table there are about 470,000 distinct CDR3 sequences, roughly a quarter of which are singletons. The same data also contributed to another study, on T cells expressing NK-cell markers.

Sample: CD4+ T cells sorted from blood. The source is a woman under 30 in good health.

This clonotype occurred many times. The chain couples TRBV3-1 to TRBJ2-1; no definite D call. CDR1 and CDR2 (germline): LGHDT, YNNKEL (reference sequence). The germline V and J ends were trimmed by 2 bases and 16 bases, with 15 bases remaining between them. There are 12 residues in the CDR3. CDR3 sequence reads: CASSQKDGQAFF. The CDR3, as DNA: TGTGCCAGCAGCCAAAAAGATGGGCAAGCCTTCTTC.

The chain uses TRBV19 and TRBJ2-3, with 8 nucleotides matching TRBD2. The V gene's germline CDR1 is LNHDA and CDR2 SQIVND (reference sequence). V shed 2 bases and J 8 bases; nucleotides not matched to a gene: 9. This CDR3 comprises 15 residues. The CDR3 DNA sequence: TGTGCCAGTAGTATATCGGGACTAGGGCAACCTACGCAGTATTTT. Residues: CASSISGLGQPTQYF.

The sample holds a few counts of this clonotype. The rearrangement uses TRBV29-1 and TRBJ2-5; 7 nucleotides match TRBD2. There are 14 residues in the CDR3. Germline-derived CDR1 and CDR2 are SQVTM and ANQGSEA. The trim removed 0 bases at V and 3 bases at J, leaving 4 bases unmatched. CDR3 residues: CSVEDTAGEETQYF. In nucleotides, the CDR3 is TGCAGCGTTGAAGATACGGCGGGGGAAGAGACCCAGTACTTC.

The chain carries TRBV27 and TRBJ1-4, with 8 bases identical to TRBD1. Looked up from germline, CDR1 is MNHEY and CDR2 is SMNVEV (reference sequence). V shed 5 bases and J 8 bases; nucleotides not matched to a gene: 13. This CDR3 comprises 16 residues. The chain's CDR3 is CASSPIRTGRWEKLFF. CDR3 DNA sequence: TGTGCCAGCAGTCCCATCAGGACAGGGCGGTGGGAAAAACTGTTTTTT.

V usage is TRBV11-2 and J usage is TRBJ2-6; TRBD2 might be the D (5 bases). The CDR3 sequence is 18 residues long. Trimming took 1 base from V and 2 from J, leaving 15 bases between them. Germline CDR1 and CDR2: SGHAT and FQNNGV. Here the CDR3 DNA reads TGTGCCAGCAGCTTAGTGTCTTGGGAGCGCCCTGGGGCCAACGTCCTGACTTTC. Protein: CASSLVSWERPGANVLTF. Based on the CDR3 plus reference TRBV11-2 and TRBJ2-6, the full variable domain is EAGVAQSPRYKIIEKRQSVAFWCNPISGHATLYWYQQILGQGPKLLIQFQNNGVVDDSQLPKDRFSAERLKGVDSTLKIQPAKLEDSAVYLCASSLVSWERPGANVLTFGAGSRLTVL.

This clonotype was observed a handful of times. J is TRBJ2-1 and V is TRBV20-1, with 7 bases fitting TRBD1. The germline gives CDR1 DFQATT, CDR2 SNEGSKA (reference sequence). The junction had 5 bases not matched to a gene; V was cut back by 6 bases and J by 0 bases. The CDR3 loop spans 14 amino acids. CDR3: CSATTGTSYNEQFF. The DNA for the CDR3 is TGCAGTGCCACGACAGGGACCTCCTACAATGAGCAGTTCTTC.

The chain is built from TRBV12-3 or TRBV12-4 and TRBJ2-7; TRBD1 agrees at 7 bases. The CDR3 loop spans 15 amino acids. The V segment lost 2 bases and the J segment 3 bases; nucleotides outside the gene matches: 7. The CDR3 sequence is CASSLMRTGGYEQYF. The CDR3 nucleotides read TGTGCCAGCAGTTTAATGAGGACAGGAGGCTACGAGCAGTACTTC.

This clonotype occurred a few times. The CDR3: CASSQTGRGTDTQYF. In nucleotides, the CDR3 is TGTGCCAGCAGTCAAACCGGGCGAGGCACAGATACGCAGTATTTT. The chain joins TRBV7-2 to TRBJ2-3, with D unclear. CDR3 length: 15 amino acids. Trimming pared 6 bases from V and 1 base from J, leaving 14 bases between. The germline gives CDR1 SGHTA, CDR2 FQGNSA. The entire variable domain, with the rest obtained from reference TRBV7-2 and TRBJ2-3, is as follows: GAGVSQSPSNKVTEKGKDVELRCDPISGHTALYWYRQSLGQGLEFLIYFQGNSAPDKSGLPSDRFSAERTGGSVSTLTIQRTQQEDSAVYLCASSQTGRGTDTQYFGPGTRLTVL.

This clonotype has ten or more counts. The rearrangement links TRBV5-1 to TRBJ2-7; TRBD1 matches at 7 bases. In germline, CDR1 is SGHRS, CDR2 YFSETQ. V trimming: 4 bases; J trimming: 3 bases; junction bases outside the gene matches: 4. The CDR3 length is 13 residues. The CDR3 nucleotides read TGCGCCAGCAGCCCGGGGACAGTCTACGAGCAGTACTTC. This translates into CASSPGTVYEQYF.

This clonotype was seen more than once but under ten times. CDR3 protein: CSASLGGHGELFF. CDR3 DNA sequence: TGCAGTGCTTCCCTAGGGGGCCACGGGGAGCTGTTTTTT. This chain links TRBV20-1 with TRBJ2-2; 7 bases are shared with TRBD1. This CDR3 contains 13 residues. J lost 7 bases, V lost 5 bases, and 7 bases had no gene match. Per the germline V gene, CDR1 is DFQATT and CDR2 is SNEGSKA (reference sequence).

This chain uses TRBV15 with TRBJ2-1; 8 bases align to TRBD1. The CDR3 runs 14 residues. Germline CDR1 is LNHNV and CDR2 is YYDKDF (reference sequence). V shed 0 bases and J 8 bases; nucleotides not matched to a gene: 3. The DNA of the CDR3 is TGTGCCACCAGCAGAGAAGACAGGGGATATGAGCAGTTCTTC. It specifies CATSREDRGYEQFF.

The chain links TRBV20-1 to TRBJ1-6; D remains unclear. The CDR3 runs to 12 residues. Trimming left V 0 bases short and J 8 bases short, with 5 bases between. In germline, CDR1 is DFQATT, CDR2 SNEGSKA (reference sequence). Written as DNA, the CDR3 is TGCAGTGCTAGAGAAACGGATTCACCCCTCCACTTT. It translates to CSARETDSPLHF.

V usage is TRBV7-9 and J usage is TRBJ1-1; D gene uncertain. The germline V and J ends were trimmed by 5 bases and 2 bases, with 12 bases remaining between them. Germline V CDR1 and CDR2: SEHNR, FQNEAQ (reference sequence). The CDR3 has 14 amino acids. The DNA for the CDR3 is TGTGCCAGCAGCCCCGCTAGTTTCAACACTGAAGCTTTCTTT. Protein: CASSPASFNTEAFF.

As to this clonotype: The germline gene is not matched at one end of the junction; a read error may be the cause. The chain uses TRBV7-7 and TRBJ2-3; D assignment may be TRBD1 or TRBD2 (5 bases each). The V gene's germline CDR1 is SSHAT and CDR2 FNYEAQ (reference sequence). CDR3 length: 15 residues. CDR3 region: CASSLVMGGTDTQYF. As DNA, the CDR3 is TGTGCTAGCAGCTTAGTCATGGGGGGCACAGATACGCAGTATTTT.

V is TRBV7-9 and J is TRBJ2-1; tentatively, D is TRBD1 (6 bases). The CDR3 has 13 amino acids. V lost 5 bases, J lost 8 bases, and 13 bases lay in between. Germline CDR1 and CDR2: SEHNR and FQNEAQ (reference sequence). CDR3 sequence reads: CASSLVGADEQFF. The CDR3 DNA is TGTGCCAGCAGCCTAGTGGGGGCCGATGAGCAGTTCTTC. Full variable domain (rest looked up from reference TRBV7-9 and TRBJ2-1): DTGVSQNPRHKITKRGQNVTFRCDPISEHNRLYWYRQTLGQGPEFLTYFQNEAQLEKSRLLSDRFSAERPKGSFSTLEIQRTEQGDSAMYLCASSLVGADEQFFGPGTRLTVL.

Only a few counts were recorded for this clonotype. This sequence joins TRBV9 and TRBJ2-7; a possible D gene is TRBD1 (5 bases). This CDR3 is built from 14 residues. The V end was cut by 0 bases, the J end by 0 bases, with 7 bases between. CDR1 and CDR2 from the germline V gene are SGDLS and YYNGEE. CDR3 residues: CASSVGDSSYEQYF. In DNA, the CDR3 is TGTGCCAGCAGCGTAGGAGACAGCTCCTACGAGCAGTACTTC.

The gene calls are TRBV20-1 and TRBJ2-7; 7 nucleotides agree with TRBD2. The CDR3 runs to 16 residues. CDR1 is DFQATT, CDR2 SNEGSKA, per germline (reference sequence). Unmatched junction bases numbered 15, after V lost 0 bases and J lost 7 bases. CDR3 sequence (DNA): TGCAGTGCTAGAGATCCCGACCGGGCGGGGGTAGGTGAGCAGTACTTC. It is translated as CSARDPDRAGVGEQYF.

The J gene is TRBJ2-7, the V gene TRBV20-1, with a tentative D call TRBD1 (7 bases). CDR1 is DFQATT and CDR2 is SNEGSKA in the germline V gene (reference sequence). The CDR3 is 12 residues long. Trimming took 0 bases from V and 10 from J, leaving 13 bases between them. CDR3 bases: TGCAGTGCTAGAGATCAGGGGGGACCCCAGTACTTC. Translating gives CSARDQGGPQYF.

The chain has TRBV5-1 and TRBJ2-2; D remains unclear. This CDR3 region has 16 residues. Trimming pared 9 bases from V and 2 bases from J, leaving 20 bases between. CDR1 is SGHRS and CDR2 is YFSETQ in the germline V gene. The chain's CDR3 is CATIPRIRPNTGELFF. The CDR3 DNA reads as TGCGCCACCATCCCCCGGATCCGGCCTAACACCGGGGAGCTGTTTTTT.

At least ten counts were recorded for this clonotype. The CDR3 loop is CASSFQSMNTEAFF. The CDR3 DNA follows: TGCGCCAGCAGCTTCCAGAGCATGAACACTGAAGCTTTCTTT. This rearrangement joins TRBV5-1 to TRBJ1-1; D is ambiguous. The germline CDR1 and CDR2 sequences are SGHRS and YFSETQ. The CDR3 extends over 14 amino acids. Trimming took off 2 bases at V and 0 bases at J, with 8 bases between the two ends.

This sequence joins TRBV12-5 and TRBJ2-3, with D possibly being TRBD1 (6 bases). The ends were cut back, 2 bases at V and 2 bases at J, with 8 bases in the middle. CDR3 size: 14 residues. The germline gives CDR1 LGHNT, CDR2 FRNRAP. This chain's CDR3 is CASGLWDTTDTQYF. The CDR3 region has the DNA TGTGCTAGTGGTTTGTGGGACACCACAGATACGCAGTATTTT. Complete variable domain (other parts from reference TRBV12-5 and TRBJ2-3): DARVTQTPRHKVTEMGQEVTMRCQPILGHNTVFWYRQTMMQGLELLAYFRNRAPLDDSGMPKDRFSAEMPDATLATLKIQPSEPRDSAVYFCASGLWDTTDTQYFGPGTRLTVL.

The chain's CDR3 is CASSLAGRPDTQYF. The DNA for the CDR3 is TGCGCCAGCAGCTTGGCGGGCAGGCCAGATACGCAGTATTTT. The chain recombines TRBV5-1 with TRBJ2-3; no definite D call. CDR1 is SGHRS and CDR2 is YFSETQ in the germline V gene. With 0 bases removed from V and 4 bases from J, the gap between germline ends came to 9 bases. CDR3 length equals 14 residues.

In this sample, this clonotype turned up a few times. The chain uses TRBV5-1 and TRBJ2-1; 14 bases are shared with TRBD2. The CDR3 extends over 15 amino acids. Losses at the gene ends were 3 bases for V and 6 bases for J; bases not matched to a gene: 2. Germline V gives CDR1 SGHRS, CDR2 YFSETQ. CDR3 DNA: TGCGCCAGCAGCTCCGGACTAGCGGGGGGCAATGAGCAGTTCTTC. Translating it yields CASSSGLAGGNEQFF.

The chain carries TRBV5-1 and TRBJ2-3; D perhaps matches TRBD2 (6 bases). Trimming cost V 2 bases and J 0 bases, with 13 bases left between them. CDR1 is SGHRS, CDR2 YFSETQ, per germline. The CDR3 consists of 16 residues. In DNA, the CDR3 is TGCGCCAGCAGCTTCCAGACTAGACTTAGCACAGATACGCAGTATTTT. Translation gives CASSFQTRLSTDTQYF.

V usage is TRBV28 and J usage is TRBJ2-5; D remains unclear. The germline CDR1 and CDR2 sequences are MDHEN and SYDVKM. The CDR3 runs to 13 residues. V was pared by 6 bases and J by 4 bases, with 12 bases between. CDR3: CASRIDPRETQYF. The CDR3 DNA reads as TGTGCCAGCAGAATAGACCCCCGAGAGACCCAGTACTTC.

V gene TRBV20-1 combines with J gene TRBJ1-5; 10 bases are shared with TRBD1. From germline, CDR1 is DFQATT and CDR2 SNEGSKA (reference sequence). The V and J ends lost 6 bases and 1 base, in that order; junction bases with no gene match: 6. The CDR3 is made up of 15 amino acids. The CDR3 DNA follows: TGCAGTGCCCCAAGACAGGGGGCAAGCAATCAGCCCCAGCATTTT. Protein product: CSAPRQGASNQPQHF.

The chain joins TRBV15 to TRBJ2-1; no clear D gene. The CDR3 runs 17 residues. Germline CDR1 is LNHNV and CDR2 is YYDKDF (reference sequence). With 3 bases removed from V and 0 bases from J, the gap between germline ends came to 15 bases. DNA of the CDR3: TGTGCCACCAGCAGGGAACCCCTAGGGAACTCCTACAATGAGCAGTTCTTC. This encodes CATSREPLGNSYNEQFF.